One and the same sample provided the 3 T cell receptor beta chains below, sequenced in a study of cytomegalovirus exposure and HLA in healthy donors. The PCR had 60 Vbeta and 13 Jbeta primers. Some clones are missing from TCRdb's copy, which holds only in-frame ones; the method was immunoSEQ multiplex PCR. In the table there are under 300,000 clones, 84% of which are singletons. The sequenced sample was PBMCs. The receptors shown here come from a woman aged 40 to 55 in good health and CMV-seropositive.

The chain has TRBV7-9 and TRBJ1-1, with a tentative D call TRBD1 (6 bases). Germline lookup yields CDR1 SEHNR and CDR2 FQNEAQ (reference sequence). The V gene lost 3 bases and the J gene lost 4 bases, with 9 bases spanning the gap. The CDR3 extends over 13 amino acids. The DNA for the CDR3 is TGTGCCAGCAGCTTTACAGGGATCACTGAAGCTTTCTTT. The encoded protein is CASSFTGITEAFF.

This clone was seen only once. The rearrangement uses TRBV19 and TRBJ2-7; TRBD1 matches at 7 bases. This CDR3 spans 14 amino acids. The germline CDR1 and CDR2 sequences are LNHDA and SQIVND (reference sequence). V shed 3 bases, J shed 2 bases, and the junction held 4 bases outside the gene matches. CDR3 region: CASSMRTGAYEQYF. The CDR3 DNA is TGTGCCAGTAGTATGAGGACAGGAGCCTACGAGCAGTACTTC.

The chain employs TRBV4-2 and TRBJ2-7, with 9 bases identical to TRBD2. Germline values: CDR1 LGHNA, CDR2 YNFKEQ. This CDR3 region has 17 residues. Losses at the gene ends were 0 bases for V and 2 bases for J; bases not matched to a gene: 8. CDR3 sequence reads: CASSQDLAGGGAYEQYF. The CDR3 DNA is TGTGCCAGCAGCCAAGATCTGGCGGGAGGGGGGGCCTACGAGCAGTACTTC.